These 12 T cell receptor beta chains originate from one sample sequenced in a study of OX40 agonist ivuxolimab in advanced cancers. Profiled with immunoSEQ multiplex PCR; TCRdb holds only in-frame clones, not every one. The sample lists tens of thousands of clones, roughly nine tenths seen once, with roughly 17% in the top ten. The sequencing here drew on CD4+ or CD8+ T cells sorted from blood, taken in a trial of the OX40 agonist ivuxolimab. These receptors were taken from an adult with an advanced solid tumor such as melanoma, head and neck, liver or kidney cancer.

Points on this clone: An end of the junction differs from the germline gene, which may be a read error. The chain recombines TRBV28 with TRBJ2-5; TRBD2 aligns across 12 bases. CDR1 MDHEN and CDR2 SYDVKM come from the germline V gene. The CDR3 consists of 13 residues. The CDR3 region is CASSLFLAGGGNF. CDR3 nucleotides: TGTGCCAGCAGTTTATTCCTAGCGGGAGGGGGAAACTTC.

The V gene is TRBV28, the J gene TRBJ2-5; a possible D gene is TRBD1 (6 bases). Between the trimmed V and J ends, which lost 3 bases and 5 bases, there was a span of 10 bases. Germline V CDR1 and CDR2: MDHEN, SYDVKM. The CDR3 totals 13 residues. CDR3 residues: CASSFSQGETQYF. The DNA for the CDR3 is TGTGCCAGCAGTTTTTCTCAGGGGGAGACCCAGTACTTC. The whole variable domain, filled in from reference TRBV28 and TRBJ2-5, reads DVKVTQSSRYLVKRTGEKVFLECVQDMDHENMFWYRQDPGLGLRLIYFSYDVKMKEKGDIPEGYSVSREKKERFSLILESASTNQTSMYLCASSFSQGETQYFGPGTRLLVL.

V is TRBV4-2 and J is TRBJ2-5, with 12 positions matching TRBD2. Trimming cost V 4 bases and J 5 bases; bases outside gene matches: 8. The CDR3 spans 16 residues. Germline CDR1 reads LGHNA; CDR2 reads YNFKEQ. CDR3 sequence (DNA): TGTGCCAGCAGCCTCGACCTAGCGGGAGGGGGGGAGACCCAGTACTTC. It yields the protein CASSLDLAGGGETQYF.

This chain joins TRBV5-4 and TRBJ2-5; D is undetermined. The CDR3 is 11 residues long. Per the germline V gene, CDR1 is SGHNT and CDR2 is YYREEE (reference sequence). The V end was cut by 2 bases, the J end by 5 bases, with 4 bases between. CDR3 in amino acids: CASSFSETQYF. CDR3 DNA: TGTGCCAGCAGCTTTAGTGAGACCCAGTACTTC.

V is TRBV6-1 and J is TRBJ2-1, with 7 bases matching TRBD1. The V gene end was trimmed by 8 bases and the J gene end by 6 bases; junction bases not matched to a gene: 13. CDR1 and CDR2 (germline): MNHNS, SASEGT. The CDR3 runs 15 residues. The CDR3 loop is CASDNRGASGNEQFF. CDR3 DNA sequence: TGTGCCAGCGATAACAGGGGAGCCTCAGGCAATGAGCAGTTCTTC.

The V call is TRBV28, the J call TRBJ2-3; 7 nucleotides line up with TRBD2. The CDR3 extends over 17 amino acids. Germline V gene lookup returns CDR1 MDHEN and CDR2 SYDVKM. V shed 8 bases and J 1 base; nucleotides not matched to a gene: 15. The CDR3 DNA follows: TGTGCCAGCCGAATAGTCGGGGGGTTCGGAGGCACAGATACGCAGTATTTT. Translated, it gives CASRIVGGFGGTDTQYF.

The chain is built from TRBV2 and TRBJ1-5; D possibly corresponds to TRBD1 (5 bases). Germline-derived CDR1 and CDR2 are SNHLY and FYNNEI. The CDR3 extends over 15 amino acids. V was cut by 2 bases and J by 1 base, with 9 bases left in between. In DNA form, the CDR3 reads TGTGCCAGCAGTGAAAGGGGCGGGAGCAATCAGCCCCAGCATTTT. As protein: CASSERGGSNQPQHF.

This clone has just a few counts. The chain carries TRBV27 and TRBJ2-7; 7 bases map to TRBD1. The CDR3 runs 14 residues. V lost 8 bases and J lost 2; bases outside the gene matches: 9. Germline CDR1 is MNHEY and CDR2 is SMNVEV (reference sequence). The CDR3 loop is CASATGWLAYEQYF. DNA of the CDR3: TGTGCCAGCGCGACAGGGTGGCTAGCCTACGAGCAGTACTTC.

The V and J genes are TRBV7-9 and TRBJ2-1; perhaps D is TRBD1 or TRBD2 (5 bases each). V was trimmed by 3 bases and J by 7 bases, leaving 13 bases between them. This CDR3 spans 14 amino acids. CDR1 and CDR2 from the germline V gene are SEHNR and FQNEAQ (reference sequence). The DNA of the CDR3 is TGTGCCAGCAGCTTTGAGTGGGACCGGAATGAGCAGTTCTTC. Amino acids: CASSFEWDRNEQFF.

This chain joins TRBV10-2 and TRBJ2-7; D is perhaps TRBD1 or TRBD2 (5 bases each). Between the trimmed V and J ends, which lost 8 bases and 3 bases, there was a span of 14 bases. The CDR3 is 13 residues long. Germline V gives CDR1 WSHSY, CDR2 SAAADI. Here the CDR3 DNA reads TGCGCCAGCCGGTCCGGGACCAACTACGAGCAGTACTTC. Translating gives CASRSGTNYEQYF.

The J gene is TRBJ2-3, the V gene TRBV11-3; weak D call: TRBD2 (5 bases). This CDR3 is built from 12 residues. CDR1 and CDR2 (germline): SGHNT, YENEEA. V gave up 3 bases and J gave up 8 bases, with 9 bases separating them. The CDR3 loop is CASSFGVGTQYF. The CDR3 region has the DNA TGTGCCAGCAGCTTCGGGGTGGGTACGCAGTATTTT.

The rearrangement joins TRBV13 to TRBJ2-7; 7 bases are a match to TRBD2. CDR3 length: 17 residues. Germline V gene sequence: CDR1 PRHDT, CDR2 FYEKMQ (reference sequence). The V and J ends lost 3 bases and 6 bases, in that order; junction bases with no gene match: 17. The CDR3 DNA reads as TGTGCCAGCAGCTTTCAAGCATTAAGCGGGATCGTAGGCGAGCAGTACTTC. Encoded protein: CASSFQALSGIVGEQYF.